A selection of T cell receptor beta chains follows, all from one sample in a study of blood T cell repertoires in COVID-19. The method was immunoSEQ multiplex PCR; TCRdb's version includes in-frame clones alone and lacks a portion of them. Of a few hundred thousand clones in the sample, around 90% were seen once. Sequenced material: peripheral blood. All receptors come from a woman aged 60 to 75 with COVID-19, enrolled during active disease. Each CDR3 is given with its conserved first and last residue. A D gene is named only where the DNA matches it firmly. Some rows have no size entry. The others give once, few or many, or a class for an expanded clone.

TRBV15	.	.	TRBJ2-1	CATSRQRYPYNEQFF	TGTGCCACCAGCAGACAGCGCTATCCCTACAATGAGCAGTTCTTC
TRBV5-1	.	.	TRBJ2-1	CASSLRRGPPNNEQFF	TGCGCCAGCAGCTTGAGGCGGGGGCCGCCCAACAATGAGCAGTTCTTC
TRBV3-1/TRBV3-2	.	.	TRBJ1-4	CASSQDKGGDEKLFF	TGTGCCAGCAGCCAAGATAAAGGGGGGGATGAAAAACTGTTTTTT
TRBV7-2	.	TRBD1	TRBJ2-7	CASSLAGQAYEQYF	TGTGCCAGCAGCTTAGCGGGACAGGCCTACGAGCAGTACTTC
TRBV9	.	TRBD1	TRBJ2-1	CASSANRGGWEQFF	TGTGCCAGCAGCGCCAACAGGGGCGGATGGGAGCAGTTCTTC
TRBV6-2/TRBV6-3	few	TRBD1	TRBJ2-7	CASSYKPGQVNSYEQYF	TGTGCCAGCAGTTACAAACCGGGACAGGTTAACTCCTACGAGCAGTACTTC
TRBV4-2	.	.	TRBJ1-5	CASSQGGHGQPQHF	TGTGCCAGCAGCCAAGGGGGCCATGGTCAGCCCCAGCATTTT
TRBV3-1/TRBV3-2	.	TRBD1	TRBJ2-7	CASSQAGTGSGEQYF	TGTGCCAGCAGCCAGGCCGGGACAGGGTCGGGAGAGCAGTACTTC
TRBV7-2	.	.	TRBJ1-2	CASSLAAQLPYGYTF	TGTGCCAGCAGCTTAGCCGCACAGCTTCCCTATGGCTACACCTTC
TRBV5-4	few	.	TRBJ1-2	CASSHPDRRNYGYTF	TGTGCCAGCAGCCACCCCGACAGGAGGAACTATGGCTACACCTTC
TRBV10-3	.	TRBD1	TRBJ1-1	CAIGGQGGLNTEAFF	TGTGCCATAGGGGGACAGGGCGGGCTGAACACTGAAGCTTTCTTT
TRBV5-4	.	.	TRBJ1-4	CASSLAQGDEKLFF	TGTGCCAGCAGCTTGGCGCAGGGTGATGAAAAACTGTTTTTT
TRBV7-2	.	.	TRBJ2-5	CASSSWTEPKETQYF	TGTGCCAGCAGCTCCTGGACAGAGCCGAAAGAGACCCAGTACTTC
TRBV19	.	TRBD1	TRBJ1-3	CASSIARTGPTGNTIYF	TGTGCCAGTAGTATAGCCCGGACAGGACCCACTGGAAACACCATATATTTT
TRBV4-2	.	TRBD1	TRBJ1-2	CASSQEGQGAHGYTF	TGTGCCAGCAGCCAAGAGGGACAGGGGGCCCATGGCTACACCTTC
TRBV5-5	.	.	TRBJ1-2	CASSLGAGNYGYTF	TGTGCCAGCAGCTTGGGAGCAGGCAACTATGGCTACACCTTC
TRBV5-1	.	.	TRBJ1-1	CASSLAGLMNTEAFF	TGCGCCAGCAGCTTGGCCGGTTTGATGAACACTGAAGCTTTCTTT
TRBV9	.	.	TRBJ1-1	CASSPSLGGSATEAFF	TGTGCCAGCAGCCCATCGCTGGGGGGTTCGGCCACTGAAGCTTTCTTT
TRBV3-1/TRBV3-2	.	.	TRBJ2-7	CASSQFGDEQYF	TGTGCCAGCAGCCAGTTCGGGGACGAGCAGTACTTC
TRBV6-2/TRBV6-3	.	.	TRBJ2-1	CASSYSRYDRQGQFF	TGTGCCAGCAGTTACTCGAGATATGATAGGCAGGGGCAGTTCTTC
TRBV5-8	.	.	TRBJ2-5	CASSLELQETQYF	TGTGCCAGCAGCTTGGAACTGCAAGAGACCCAGTACTTC
TRBV7-2	.	.	TRBJ1-4	CASSPGGVGSREKLFF	TGTGCCAGCAGCCCCGGGGGGGTTGGGTCGCGTGAAAAACTGTTTTTT
TRBV5-1	.	TRBD1	TRBJ1-1	CASSIQGARGTEAFF	TGCGCCAGCAGCATACAGGGGGCGCGGGGCACTGAAGCTTTCTTT
TRBV7-3	.	TRBD1	TRBJ1-5	CASSLEGKTGFSNQPQHF	TGTGCCAGCAGCTTAGAGGGGAAGACAGGGTTTAGCAATCAGCCCCAGCATTTT
TRBV29-1	.	TRBD1	TRBJ2-7	CSVVTGQGYEQYF	TGCAGCGTTGTGACGGGACAGGGTTACGAGCAGTACTTC